Listed here are 27 T cell receptor beta chains from one sample, sequenced in a study of CD8 T cells in Susac syndrome. RNA in amounts of roughly 0.5 to 1 ug was reverse transcribed with random hexamers. MiXCR, run by TCRdb on the immunoSEQ multiplex PCR reads, gives a single entry per CDR3 protein. Seen here are about 140,000 distinct CDR3 sequences, approximately 93% observed once, and the top ten hold 0.25% to 0.3%. The source material was CD8+ T cells from PBMCs. The origin of the receptors is a human donor in good health.

The chain employs TRBV11-3 and TRBJ2-1; unclear D gene. The CDR3 covers 12 residues. Germline-derived CDR1 and CDR2 are SGHNT and YENEEA. Trimming removed 3 bases from V and 5 bases from J, with 5 bases in between. The CDR3, as DNA: TGTGCCAGCAGCTTGTCAAACAATGAGCAGTTCTTC. It translates to CASSLSNNEQFF.

CDR3 nucleotides: TGTGCCAGCAGTCACCGTCAGGGGATCGAGCAGTACTTC. Translation gives CASSHRQGIEQYF. The chain couples TRBV6-5 to TRBJ2-7; D is perhaps TRBD1 (6 bases). Germline values: CDR1 MNHEY, CDR2 SVGAGI. The CDR3 covers 13 residues. V was cut by 5 bases and J by 6 bases, with 14 bases left in between.

The chain combines TRBV6-2 or TRBV6-3 with TRBJ2-7, with D possibly matching TRBD2 (6 bases). Trimming stripped 7 bases from V and 3 bases from J, with 16 bases between. Looked up from germline, CDR1 is MNHEY and CDR2 is SVGEGT. This CDR3 contains 14 residues. Written as DNA, the CDR3 is TGTGCCAGCATTGGTCCGGGGGTAAGCTACGAGCAGTACTTC. Its translation: CASIGPGVSYEQYF.

J is TRBJ1-5 and V is TRBV15; D is unresolved. Trimming stripped 4 bases from V and 6 bases from J, with 10 bases between. Germline V gives CDR1 LNHNV, CDR2 YYDKDF (reference sequence). CDR3 length: 13 amino acids. The CDR3: CATSIGRIQPQHF. In DNA, the CDR3 is TGTGCCACCAGCATCGGGAGAATTCAGCCCCAGCATTTT.

The CDR3 reads CAWSSLAEETQYF. The CDR3, as DNA: TGTGCCTGGAGTTCCCTAGCGGAAGAGACCCAGTACTTC. The chain has TRBV30 and TRBJ2-5; TRBD2 matches at 7 bases. Germline-derived CDR1 and CDR2 are GTSNPN and SVGIG (reference sequence). V was clipped by 2 bases and J by 3 bases; unmatched bases: 3. CDR3 size: 13 residues.

V is TRBV24-1 and J is TRBJ2-2; TRBD1 is a possible D gene (6 bases). V lost 4 bases and J lost 2, with 10 bases in between. Germline loops: CDR1 KGHDR, CDR2 SFDVKD. This CDR3 region has 15 residues. The CDR3 protein is CATSDTGTNTGELFF. The CDR3 DNA is TGTGCCACCAGTGACACCGGGACAAACACCGGGGAGCTGTTTTTT.

This chain connects TRBV15 to TRBJ2-5; 9 bases match TRBD2. The CDR3 is 14 amino acids. V lost 0 bases, J lost 9 bases, and 5 bases stayed unmatched. Germline CDR1 and CDR2: LNHNV and YYDKDF (reference sequence). Here the CDR3 reads CATSREASGRSQYF. CDR3 nucleotide sequence: TGTGCCACCAGCAGAGAAGCCAGCGGGAGGTCCCAGTACTTC.

The genes are TRBV12-3 or TRBV12-4 and TRBJ2-1; D possibly uses TRBD1 or TRBD2 (6 bases each). V shed 6 bases and J shed 13 bases, with 16 bases lying between them. CDR3 length: 12 amino acids. The CDR3 DNA reads as TGTGCCAGCAGCCCCACGGGGGCTGAACAGTTCTTC. Translation gives CASSPTGAEQFF.

The chain has TRBV27 and TRBJ1-5; D is perhaps TRBD1 (6 bases). The CDR3 loop spans 15 amino acids. Looked up from germline, CDR1 is MNHEY and CDR2 is SMNVEV (reference sequence). Trimming took off 3 bases at V and 5 bases at J, with 14 bases between the two ends. CDR3 sequence: CASSLSGERDQPQHF. In nucleotides, the CDR3 is TGTGCCAGCAGTTTGTCAGGGGAGAGGGATCAGCCCCAGCATTTT.

This rearrangement joins TRBV4-3 to TRBJ2-4, with 16 bases aligning to TRBD2. CDR3 size: 18 residues. V lost 3 bases and J lost 2; bases outside the gene matches: 4. The germline V gene has CDR1 LGHNA and CDR2 YSLEER. The CDR3 DNA reads TGCGCCAGCAGCCACTCGGGACTAGCGGGAGGGCCCAAAAACATTCAGTACTTC. As protein: CASSHSGLAGGPKNIQYF.

This rearrangement joins TRBV7-2 to TRBJ1-5; D unresolved. The germline V and J ends were trimmed by 5 bases and 6 bases, with 14 bases remaining between them. The CDR3 runs to 14 residues. Germline V gives CDR1 SGHTA, CDR2 FQGNSA. CDR3 residues: CASSPLGGSQPQHF. CDR3 in DNA: TGTGCCAGCAGCCCACTGGGAGGGAGTCAGCCCCAGCATTTT. The whole variable domain, filled in from reference TRBV7-2 and TRBJ1-5, reads GAGVSQSPSNKVTEKGKDVELRCDPISGHTALYWYRQSLGQGLEFLIYFQGNSAPDKSGLPSDRFSAERTGGSVSTLTIQRTQQEDSAVYLCASSPLGGSQPQHFGDGTRLSIL.

The chain joins TRBV5-1 to TRBJ2-1; 8 bases map to TRBD2. This CDR3 has 15 amino acids. Germline V gene data show CDR1 as SGHRS and CDR2 as YFSETQ. V trimming: 0 bases; J trimming: 6 bases; junction bases outside the gene matches: 5. The CDR3 protein is CASSLGVSGSNEQFF. The CDR3 DNA reads TGCGCCAGCAGCTTGGGTGTCAGCGGGAGCAATGAGCAGTTCTTC.

J is TRBJ2-3 and V is TRBV27, with D hard to call. V was pared by 4 bases and J by 2 bases, with 13 bases between. The CDR3 has 15 residues. Germline CDR1 is MNHEY and CDR2 is SMNVEV (reference sequence). This chain's CDR3 is CASSSPESFTDTQYF. CDR3 bases: TGTGCCAGCAGTTCGCCTGAATCTTTCACAGATACGCAGTATTTT.

V is TRBV28 and J is TRBJ1-2, with D perhaps TRBD1 (5 bases). Germline loops: CDR1 MDHEN, CDR2 SYDVKM. This CDR3 region has 14 residues. V was cut by 6 bases and J by 2 bases, with 13 bases left in between. CDR3 nucleotides: TGTGCCAGCAGGGGGACCCGCGGGAACTATGGCTACACCTTC. Protein: CASRGTRGNYGYTF.

This clonotype was observed a single time. The chain uses TRBV21-1 and TRBJ2-1. TRBV21-1 is recorded as a pseudogene. This CDR3 comprises 11 residues. As DNA, the CDR3 is TGTGCCAGCAGCAAAATAGGTGAGCAGTTCTTC. Protein product: CASSKIGEQFF.

This chain links TRBV4-3 with TRBJ2-7; D perhaps matches TRBD2 (5 bases). This CDR3 is 14 amino acids long. Germline CDR1 is LGHNA and CDR2 is YSLEER. V lost 3 bases to trimming and J lost 4 bases, with 13 bases between them. The CDR3 reads CASSQSPGGYEQYF. The CDR3 bases are TGCGCCAGCAGCCAGAGCCCCGGCGGGTACGAGCAGTACTTC.

This clonotype was detected once. The J gene is TRBJ1-5, the V gene TRBV27; TRBD1 aligns across 7 bases. This CDR3 spans 15 amino acids. Germline assignment: CDR1 MNHEY and CDR2 SMNVEV (reference sequence). V lost 5 bases to trimming and J lost 6 bases; unmatched junction nucleotides: 10. CDR3 amino acids: CASSLAGGWLQPQHF. The DNA for the CDR3 is TGTGCCAGCAGTCTAGCAGGGGGTTGGCTTCAGCCCCAGCATTTT.

The chain is built from TRBV20-1 and TRBJ2-7; D is unclear. The CDR3 has 12 residues. V lost 5 bases and J 3 bases, leaving 11 bases between the germline ends. From germline, CDR1 is DFQATT and CDR2 SNEGSKA (reference sequence). Here the CDR3 reads CSAHDNDYEQYF. In nucleotides, the CDR3 is TGCAGTGCTCACGACAACGACTACGAGCAGTACTTC.

The chain combines TRBV7-9 with TRBJ2-7; no reliable D call. The CDR3 contains 13 residues. Trimming took off 6 bases at V and 3 bases at J, with 12 bases between the two ends. CDR1 and CDR2 from the germline V gene are SEHNR and FQNEAQ (reference sequence). CDR3 residues: CASSAPESYEQYF. The DNA of the CDR3 is TGTGCCAGCAGTGCGCCCGAGAGCTACGAGCAGTACTTC.

The CDR3 is CATSGREASGELFF. The CDR3 nucleotides read TGTGCCACCTCAGGGCGGGAAGCATCCGGGGAGCTGTTTTTT. The V and J genes are TRBV28 and TRBJ2-2; tentative D call: TRBD2 (6 bases). Deletions cut 10 bases from V and 6 bases from J, with 18 bases between. The length of the CDR3 is 14 residues. The germline V gene encodes CDR1 MDHEN and CDR2 SYDVKM.

This chain connects TRBV7-9 to TRBJ1-5; the D is unclear. V lost 1 base and J lost 3, with 10 bases in between. This CDR3 comprises 15 residues. Germline V lookup: CDR1 SEHNR, CDR2 FQNEAQ (reference sequence). CDR3 coding DNA: TGTGCCAGCAGCTTAGGGGGTCGGGTCAATCAGCCCCAGCATTTT. Translated, it gives CASSLGGRVNQPQHF.

This sequence joins TRBV27 and TRBJ2-1, with D perhaps TRBD2 (6 bases). V lost 4 bases and J lost 12, with 16 bases in between. The CDR3 extends over 13 amino acids. Germline V gives CDR1 MNHEY, CDR2 SMNVEV (reference sequence). Here the CDR3 reads CASSYFAPEGQFF. As DNA, the CDR3 is TGTGCCAGCAGTTACTTCGCCCCGGAGGGGCAGTTCTTC.

This chain uses TRBV6-5 with TRBJ1-2; perhaps TRBD1 as D (5 bases). Trimming removed 0 bases at V and 4 bases at J, with 6 bases between. CDR1 and CDR2 from the germline V gene are MNHEY and SVGAGI. This CDR3 comprises 13 residues. The CDR3: CASSYSQAYGYTF. The CDR3 DNA sequence: TGTGCCAGCAGTTACTCACAGGCCTATGGCTACACCTTC.

This chain uses TRBV27 with TRBJ2-1, with a tentative D call TRBD2 (6 bases). Germline assignment: CDR1 MNHEY and CDR2 SMNVEV (reference sequence). The V gene lost 4 bases and the J gene lost 12 bases, with 31 bases spanning the gap. This CDR3 is 18 amino acids long. The CDR3 DNA reads TGTGCCAGCAGTTCCGCTATTTCAGGTCTAGCGAATCTACGAGGGCAGTTCTTC. It specifies CASSSAISGLANLRGQFF.

V and J are TRBV15 and TRBJ2-1; the D is unclear. V was trimmed by 1 base and J by 7 bases, leaving 5 bases between them. CDR3 length equals 12 residues. Germline CDR1 LNHNV, CDR2 YYDKDF (reference sequence). The CDR3 sequence is CATSRVRNEQFF. CDR3 sequence (DNA): TGTGCCACCAGCAGAGTCCGGAATGAGCAGTTCTTC.

The V call is TRBV30, the J call TRBJ2-1; perhaps TRBD1 as D (5 bases). Germline V gene data show CDR1 as GTSNPN and CDR2 as SVGIG (reference sequence). V dropped 4 bases and J dropped 6 bases, with 13 bases sitting between them. CDR3 length equals 13 residues. The CDR3 region is CAWNSAGPNEQFF. CDR3 bases: TGTGCCTGGAATTCTGCAGGGCCCAATGAGCAGTTCTTC.

The chain is built from TRBV4-2 and TRBJ2-5; D gene ambiguous. The CDR3 loop spans 13 amino acids. Looked up from germline, CDR1 is LGHNA and CDR2 is YNFKEQ. The ends were cut back, 5 bases at V and 5 bases at J, with 12 bases in the middle. The CDR3 loop reads CASSGGSGETQYF. As DNA, the CDR3 is TGTGCCAGCAGCGGTGGGTCCGGGGAGACCCAGTACTTC.